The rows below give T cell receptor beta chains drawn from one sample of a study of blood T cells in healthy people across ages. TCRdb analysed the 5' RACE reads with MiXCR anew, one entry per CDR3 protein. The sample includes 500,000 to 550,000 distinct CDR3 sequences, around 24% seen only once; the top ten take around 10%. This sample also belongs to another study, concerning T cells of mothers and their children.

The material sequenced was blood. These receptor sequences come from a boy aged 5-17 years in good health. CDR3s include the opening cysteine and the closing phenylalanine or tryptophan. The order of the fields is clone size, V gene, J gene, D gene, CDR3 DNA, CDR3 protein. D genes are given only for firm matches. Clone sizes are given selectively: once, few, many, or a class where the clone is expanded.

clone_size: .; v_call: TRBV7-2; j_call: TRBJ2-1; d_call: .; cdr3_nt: TGTGCCAGCACCAAAATAGGCGGAATCTACAATGAGCAGTTCTTC; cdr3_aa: CASTKIGGIYNEQFF
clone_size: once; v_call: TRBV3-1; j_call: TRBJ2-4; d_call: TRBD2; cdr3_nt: TGTGCCAGCAGCCATGGAACTAGCGGGGGGGGATCCATTCAGTACTTC; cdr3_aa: CASSHGTSGGGSIQYF
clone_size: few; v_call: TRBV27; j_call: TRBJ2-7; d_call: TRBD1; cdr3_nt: TGTGCCAGCAGTCCCTGGACAGGGAGCGACGAGCAGTACTTC; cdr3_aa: CASSPWTGSDEQYF
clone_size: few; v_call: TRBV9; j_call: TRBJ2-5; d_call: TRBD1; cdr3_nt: TGTGCCAGCAGCACACGGGACAGCTCGCTAGCAGAGACCCAGTACTTC; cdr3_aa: CASSTRDSSLAETQYF
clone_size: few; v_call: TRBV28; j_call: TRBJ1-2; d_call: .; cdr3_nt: TGTGCCAGCAGTTCGGAACCCTATGGCTACACCTTC; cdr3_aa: CASSSEPYGYTF
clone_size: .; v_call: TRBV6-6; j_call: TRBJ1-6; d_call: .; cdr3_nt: TGTGCCAGCAGTTACCTGGGCCCGGACAGTAATTCACCCCTCCACTTT; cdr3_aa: CASSYLGPDSNSPLHF
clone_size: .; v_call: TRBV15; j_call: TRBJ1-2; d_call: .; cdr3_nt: TGTGCCACCTCCCGGAACAGCCGGACTAACTATGGCTACACCTTC; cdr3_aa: CATSRNSRTNYGYTF
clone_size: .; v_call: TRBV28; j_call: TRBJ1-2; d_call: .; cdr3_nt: .; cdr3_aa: CASSSSGQGRNGYTF
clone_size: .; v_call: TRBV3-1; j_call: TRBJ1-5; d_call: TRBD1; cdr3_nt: TGTGCCAGCAGCTCTGACAGGGATCGCAATCAGCCCCAGCATTTT; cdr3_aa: CASSSDRDRNQPQHF
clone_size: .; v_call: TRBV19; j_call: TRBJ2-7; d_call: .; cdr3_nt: TGTGCCAGTAGTTGGGGTTATGGCTCCTACGAGCAGTACTTC; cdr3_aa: CASSWGYGSYEQYF
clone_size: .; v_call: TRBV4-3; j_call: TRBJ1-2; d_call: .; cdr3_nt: TGCGCCAGCAGCCAAGAAAGGGTGAGGGGAGATAGTGCGGATGGCTACACCTTC; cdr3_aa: CASSQERVRGDSADGYTF
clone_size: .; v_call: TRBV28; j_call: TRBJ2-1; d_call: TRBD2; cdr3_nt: TGTGCCAGCAGCCATCCTAGCGGGACTTTGTATGAGCAGTTCTTC; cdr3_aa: CASSHPSGTLYEQFF
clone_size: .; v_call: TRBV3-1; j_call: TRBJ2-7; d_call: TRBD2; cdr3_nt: TGTGCCAGCAGCCCCGGACTAGCGGGAGCTATCTATGAGCAGTACTTC; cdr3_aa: CASSPGLAGAIYEQYF
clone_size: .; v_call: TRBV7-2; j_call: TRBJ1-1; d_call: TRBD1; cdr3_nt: TGTGCCAGCAGCTTAGATCTCGACAGGGCGAGGACTGAAGCTTTCTTT; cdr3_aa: CASSLDLDRARTEAFF